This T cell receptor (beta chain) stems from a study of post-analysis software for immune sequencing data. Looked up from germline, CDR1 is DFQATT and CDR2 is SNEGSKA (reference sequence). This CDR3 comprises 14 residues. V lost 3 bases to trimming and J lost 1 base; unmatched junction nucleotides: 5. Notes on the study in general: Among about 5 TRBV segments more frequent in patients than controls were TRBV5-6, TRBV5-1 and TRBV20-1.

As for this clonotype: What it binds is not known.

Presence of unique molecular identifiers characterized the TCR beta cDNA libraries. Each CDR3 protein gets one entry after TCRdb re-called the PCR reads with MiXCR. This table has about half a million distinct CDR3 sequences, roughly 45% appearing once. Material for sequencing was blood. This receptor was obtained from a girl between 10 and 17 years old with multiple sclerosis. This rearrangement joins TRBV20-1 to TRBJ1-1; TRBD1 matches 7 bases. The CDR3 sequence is CSARPGQWNTEAFF. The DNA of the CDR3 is TGCAGTGCTAGGCCGGGACAGTGGAACACTGAAGCTTTCTTT.